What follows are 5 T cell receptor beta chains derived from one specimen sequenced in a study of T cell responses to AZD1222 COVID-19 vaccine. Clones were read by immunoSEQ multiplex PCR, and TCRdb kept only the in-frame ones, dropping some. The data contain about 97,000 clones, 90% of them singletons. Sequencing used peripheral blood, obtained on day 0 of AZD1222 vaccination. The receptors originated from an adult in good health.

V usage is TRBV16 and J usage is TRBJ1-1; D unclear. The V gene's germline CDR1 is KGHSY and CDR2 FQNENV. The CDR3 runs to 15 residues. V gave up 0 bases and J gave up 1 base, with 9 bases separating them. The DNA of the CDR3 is TGTGCCAGCAGCCAATCGGGCCGGCCGAACACTGAAGCTTTCTTT. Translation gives CASSQSGRPNTEAFF.

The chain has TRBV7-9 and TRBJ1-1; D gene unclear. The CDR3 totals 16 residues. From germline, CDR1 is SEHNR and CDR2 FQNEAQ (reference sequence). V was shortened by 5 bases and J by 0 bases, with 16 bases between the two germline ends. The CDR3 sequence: CASSQTRGRLNTEAFF. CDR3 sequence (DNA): TGTGCCAGCAGCCAAACCCGAGGACGGCTGAACACTGAAGCTTTCTTT.

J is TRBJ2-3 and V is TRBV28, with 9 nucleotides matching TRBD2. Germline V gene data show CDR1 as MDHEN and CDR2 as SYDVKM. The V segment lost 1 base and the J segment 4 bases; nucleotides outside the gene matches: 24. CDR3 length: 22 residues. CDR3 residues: CASSLFLLSGTSSLTVPDTQYF. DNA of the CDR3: TGTGCCAGCAGTTTATTCCTCCTCTCGGGGACTAGCTCCTTAACGGTCCCAGATACGCAGTATTTT.

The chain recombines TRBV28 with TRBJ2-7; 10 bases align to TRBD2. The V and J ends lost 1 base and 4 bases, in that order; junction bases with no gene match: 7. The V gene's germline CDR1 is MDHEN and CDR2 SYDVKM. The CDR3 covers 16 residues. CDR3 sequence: CASSLSASGGGYEQYF. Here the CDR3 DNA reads TGTGCCAGCAGTTTATCGGCTAGCGGGGGTGGATACGAGCAGTACTTC.

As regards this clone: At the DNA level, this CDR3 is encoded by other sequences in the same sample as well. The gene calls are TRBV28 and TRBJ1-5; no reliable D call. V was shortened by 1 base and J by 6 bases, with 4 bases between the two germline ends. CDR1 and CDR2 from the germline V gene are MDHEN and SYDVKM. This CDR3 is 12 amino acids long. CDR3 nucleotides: TGTGCCAGCAGTTTATTTGGTCAGCCCCAGCATTTT. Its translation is CASSLFGQPQHF.